This note documents a single T cell receptor (beta chain) sequence. These data belong to a study of cytomegalovirus exposure and HLA in healthy donors. The primer mix had 60 Vbeta and 13 Jbeta primers. Assay used: immunoSEQ multiplex PCR; TCRdb lists only in-frame clones, some missing. This sample carries 160,000 or so clones, 82% of them seen once, and the ten largest clones take more than 0.4%. From germline, CDR1 is SGHRS and CDR2 YFSETQ. V lost 0 bases and J lost 8; bases outside the gene matches: 3. This CDR3 has 15 amino acids. Sequenced input: PBMCs. The genes are TRBV5-1 and TRBJ1-6; TRBD1 matches at 9 bases. The TCR sequence derives from a woman between 45 and 65 years old in good health and CMV-seronegative. The CDR3 reads CASSLGTGEDSPLHF. The CDR3 bases are TGCGCCAGCAGCTTGGGGACAGGGGAAGATTCACCCCTCCACTTT.